Listed below are T cell receptor beta chains from one sample, sequenced in a study of technical replicates of blood from a few donors. Only in-frame clones appear in the TCRdb table, and some are missing; sequencing was by immunoSEQ multiplex PCR. This sample has 70,000 to 85,000 clones, with approximately 97% found just once. Sample: T cells isolated from PBMCs. The source is a human donor in good health. The CDR3 runs from the conserved cysteine through the conserved F or W. The D gene is left open where the match is weak. A clone size is listed for some rows: how often the clone was seen (once, few, many), or a class if it is expanded.

j_call | d_call | clone_size | v_call | cdr3_aa | cdr3_nt
TRBJ2-5 | . | once | TRBV11-3 | CASSSYKALEETQYF | TGTGCCAGCAGCTCATATAAGGCCTTGGAGGAGACCCAGTACTTC
TRBJ2-5 | TRBD2 | . | TRBV4-1 | CASSQYGRETQYF | TGCGCCAGCAGCCAATACGGGAGGGAGACCCAGTACTTC
TRBJ1-2 | . | . | TRBV27 | CASSLAGAHGYTF | TGTGCCAGCAGTTTAGCGGGGGCTCATGGCTACACCTTC
TRBJ2-5 | TRBD1 | once | TRBV9 | CASSVNRGQETQYF | TGTGCCAGCAGCGTAAACAGGGGGCAAGAGACCCAGTACTTC
TRBJ1-6 | . | once | TRBV27 | CASSLSGLGDSPLHF | TGTGCCAGCAGTTTATCGGGACTTGGGGATTCACCCCTCCACTTT
TRBJ1-3 | . | . | TRBV6-5 | CASRMSTTGNTIYF | TGTGCCAGCAGAATGAGCACCACTGGAAACACCATATATTTT
TRBJ2-5 | TRBD2 | once | TRBV5-1 | CASSLGLAGPRETQYF | TGCGCCAGCAGCTTGGGACTAGCGGGACCTCGAGAGACCCAGTACTTC
TRBJ2-6 | . | . | TRBV29-1 | CSVEAAQSGANVLTF | TGCAGCGTTGAAGCGGCACAGTCTGGGGCCAACGTCCTGACTTTC
TRBJ2-7 | TRBD2 | . | TRBV4-2 | CASSLAGGSSYEQYF | TGTGCCAGCAGCCTTGCGGGCGGGAGCTCCTACGAGCAGTACTTC
TRBJ2-1 | TRBD2 | . | TRBV27 | CASSSRFPGGTNNEQFF | TGTGCCAGCAGTTCCCGATTTCCGGGGGGGACAAACAATGAGCAGTTCTTC
TRBJ1-1 | . | . | TRBV5-1 | CASRANFGGVRDTEAFF | TGCGCCAGCAGAGCGAACTTCGGGGGGGTCAGAGATACTGAAGCTTTCTTT
TRBJ2-1 | TRBD2 | . | TRBV10-2 | CAITREEREIVSEQFF | TGCGCCATTACCCGTGAGGAGCGGGAGATCGTCAGTGAGCAGTTCTTC
TRBJ1-2 | . | once | TRBV9 | CASSVAVAANYGYTF | TGTGCCAGCAGCGTTGCCGTCGCAGCTAACTATGGCTACACCTTC
TRBJ2-1 | TRBD1 | . | TRBV28 | CASSLWGQPSYNEQFF | TGTGCCAGCAGTTTATGGGGACAGCCCTCCTACAATGAGCAGTTCTTC
TRBJ2-1 | . | . | TRBV19 | CASSTKNREEQFF | TGTGCCAGTAGTACAAAAAACAGGGAAGAGCAGTTCTTC
TRBJ2-7 | . | . | TRBV27 | CASSFVGVTPLRYEQYF | TGTGCCAGCAGTTTTGTGGGTGTGACCCCATTGCGGTACGAGCAGTACTTC
TRBJ2-1 | . | . | TRBV6-6 | CASSGQTSSYNEQFF | TGTGCCAGCAGTGGACAGACCAGCTCCTACAATGAGCAGTTCTTC
TRBJ2-2 | TRBD1 | . | TRBV2 | CASSGQGAAGELFF | TGTGCCAGCAGTGGACAGGGGGCGGCCGGGGAGCTGTTTTTT
TRBJ2-7 | TRBD2 | . | TRBV7-8 | CASSLVASGYKGIFDEQYF | TGTGCCAGCAGCTTAGTGGCTAGCGGGTACAAGGGGATATTCGACGAGCAGTACTTC
TRBJ2-3 | . | . | TRBV6-5 | CASSYPADTQYF | TGTGCCAGCAGTTACCCGGCAGATACGCAGTATTTT
TRBJ2-7 | TRBD1 | . | TRBV6-1 | CASRRQGNEQYF | TGTGCCAGCAGGAGACAGGGGAACGAGCAGTACTTC
TRBJ1-2 | TRBD1 | . | TRBV5-1 | CASSTTGDPYGYTF | TGCGCCAGCAGCACAACAGGGGATCCCTATGGCTACACCTTC
TRBJ1-4 | TRBD1 | . | TRBV7-9 | CASSLTGVQKLFF | TGTGCCAGCAGCTTAACAGGGGTGCAAAAACTGTTTTTT
TRBJ2-7 | TRBD2 | . | TRBV15 | CATSRLAGSYEQYF | TGTGCCACCAGCAGACTAGCGGGATCCTACGAGCAGTACTTC
TRBJ2-1 | . | . | TRBV19 | CASSWMDWDYNEQFF | TGTGCCAGTAGTTGGATGGACTGGGACTACAATGAGCAGTTCTTC
TRBJ1-2 | . | . | TRBV12-5 | CASGFGAPDYGYTF | TGTGCTAGTGGTTTTGGGGCACCAGACTATGGCTACACCTTC
TRBJ2-7 | . | . | TRBV4-1 | CASSRLSGLSSYEQYF | TGCGCCAGCAGCCGCCTTTCGGGGTTATCCTCCTACGAGCAGTACTTC
TRBJ2-7 | . | . | TRBV19 | CASSISPDSPYEQYF | TGTGCCAGTAGTATTTCCCCGGACAGTCCCTACGAGCAGTACTTC
TRBJ2-7 | TRBD1 | once | TRBV27 | CASSYGQGGYEQYF | TGTGCCAGCAGTTATGGACAGGGGGGCTACGAGCAGTACTTC
TRBJ1-4 | . | . | TRBV7-8 | CASSLAKQFNEKLFF | TGTGCCAGCAGCTTAGCAAAACAGTTTAATGAAAAACTGTTTTTT
TRBJ1-3 | . | . | TRBV2 | CASSPPGRNTIYF | TGTGCCAGCAGCCCTCCAGGGAGAAACACCATATATTTT
TRBJ1-5 | TRBD1 | . | TRBV12-5 | CASGLVLGSGTEINQPQHF | TGTGCTAGTGGTTTGGTACTTGGGTCCGGGACAGAGATCAATCAGCCCCAGCATTTT
TRBJ2-7 | TRBD1 | . | TRBV2 | CASSEGGTVLDLLLGRQYF | TGTGCCAGCAGTGAAGGGGGGACAGTCCTTGACCTATTGTTGGGACGGCAGTACTTC
TRBJ1-1 | TRBD1 | . | TRBV5-4 | CASSFDPTGVTEAFF | TGTGCCAGCAGCTTCGATCCGACAGGGGTGACTGAAGCTTTCTTT
TRBJ2-7 | . | . | TRBV7-9 | CASSPQGSEQYF | TGTGCCAGCAGCCCCCAGGGATCCGAGCAGTACTTC
TRBJ2-7 | . | . | TRBV11-3 | CASSRRFREQYF | TGTGCCAGCAGCCGCAGGTTCCGCGAGCAGTACTTC
TRBJ2-3 | . | . | TRBV15 | CATSSRKNLPPDTQYF | TGTGCCACCAGCTCGCGTAAAAATCTACCCCCAGATACGCAGTATTTT
TRBJ1-2 | . | . | TRBV28 | CASSGPRDYGYTF | TGTGCCAGCAGTGGCCCTCGGGACTATGGCTACACCTTC
TRBJ2-7 | . | once | TRBV28 | CASSLPQGRGEQYF | TGTGCCAGCAGTCTACCACAGGGCCGGGGCGAGCAGTACTTC
TRBJ1-4 | . | . | TRBV5-4 | CASSLGGGEKLFF | TGTGCCAGCAGCTTGGGGGGGGGTGAAAAACTGTTTTTT
TRBJ1-2 | . | . | TRBV6-4 | CASSGPRGSDGYTF | TGTGCCAGCAGTGGTCCGAGGGGGAGCGATGGCTACACCTTC
TRBJ1-2 | . | . | TRBV11-3 | CASSAHEGLDGYTF | TGTGCCAGCAGCGCCCATGAGGGATTAGATGGCTACACCTTC